The rows below give T cell receptor beta chains drawn from one sample of a study of cytomegalovirus exposure and HLA in healthy donors. TCRdb's table, derived via immunoSEQ multiplex PCR, lists solely in-frame clones and lacks some. The sample shows 90,000 to 100,000 clones, roughly 76% of them seen only once. The sample was PBMCs. Receptor source: a man aged 35-49 years in good health and CMV-seronegative. Both conserved end residues are part of each CDR3. Each record gives: D gene, clone size, J gene, V gene, CDR3 protein, CDR3 DNA. The D gene is left open where the match is weak. Only part of the rows carry a size: once, few, many, or a class if the clone is expanded.

>-|-|TRBJ2-7|TRBV7-2
CASSLYSSYEQYF
TGTGCCAGCAGCTTATATTCCTCCTACGAGCAGTACTTC
>-|-|TRBJ1-2|TRBV7-9
CSSSLGAEYTF
TGTTCCAGCAGTCTAGGGGCAGAGTACACCTTC
>-|once|TRBJ2-3|TRBV11-3
CASSFGAAGTQYF
TGTGCCAGCAGCTTTGGAGCGGCTGGTACGCAGTATTTT
>-|-|TRBJ2-2|TRBV28
CASSKHGRQAGTGELFF
TGTGCCAGCAGTAAACATGGGAGACAGGCAGGTACCGGGGAGCTGTTTTTT
>TRBD1|-|TRBJ2-1|TRBV5-1
CASSPEGQGPNKQFF
TGCGCCAGCAGCCCCGAGGGACAGGGCCCGAATAAGCAGTTCTTC
>TRBD2|-|TRBJ2-3|TRBV5-1
CASSLGLAWADTQYF
TGCGCCAGCAGCTTGGGACTAGCGTGGGCAGATACGCAGTATTTT
>-|-|TRBJ2-7|TRBV30
CAWSHDSPEQYF
TGTGCCTGGAGTCACGACAGCCCCGAGCAGTACTTC
>TRBD1|-|TRBJ1-1|TRBV7-9
CSSSPRTGENTEAFF
TGTTCCAGCAGCCCCCGGACAGGGGAAAACACTGAAGCTTTCTTT
>TRBD2|few|TRBJ2-5|TRBV4-3
CASSQDRAIGLAGQTQYF
TGCGCCAGCAGCCAAGACCGGGCTATAGGACTAGCGGGGCAGACCCAGTACTTC
>TRBD1|-|TRBJ2-6|TRBV9
CASSPGQGVVVGANVLTF
TGTGCCAGCAGCCCGGGACAGGGGGTAGTCGTTGGGGCCAACGTCCTGACTTTC
>-|few|TRBJ2-7|TRBV19
CASSQGMGEQYF
TGTGCCAGTAGTCAGGGAATGGGCGAGCAGTACTTC
>TRBD2|-|TRBJ2-5|TRBV6-1
CASLRLAGNQETQYF
TGTGCCAGCCTTCGACTAGCGGGGAACCAAGAGACCCAGTACTTC
>-|-|TRBJ2-3|TRBV29-1
CSAEVGMGDTQYF
TGCAGCGCTGAGGTCGGGATGGGGGATACGCAGTATTTT
>-|few|TRBJ2-7|TRBV7-2
CASSLTLYEQYF
TGTGCCAGCAGCCTAACTCTATACGAGCAGTACTTC
>TRBD1|-|TRBJ2-3|TRBV6-5
CASGGRGPRADTQYF
TGTGCCAGCGGGGGTAGGGGGCCCCGGGCAGATACGCAGTATTTT
>-|-|TRBJ2-3|TRBV6-4
CASSDEGGGRDTQYF
TGTGCCAGCAGTGACGAAGGTGGCGGAAGAGATACGCAGTATTTT
>TRBD2|-|TRBJ2-7|TRBV15
CATSRDLTSGIGYEQYF
TGTGCCACCAGCAGAGATCTGACTAGCGGGATCGGATACGAGCAGTACTTC
>-|-|TRBJ2-3|TRBV9
CASSVTQGIGTDTQYF
TGTGCCAGCAGCGTGACACAGGGAATTGGCACAGATACGCAGTATTTT
>TRBD1|-|TRBJ2-3|TRBV5-5
CASSFTGEDTQYF
TGTGCCAGCAGTTTTACAGGGGAGGATACGCAGTATTTT
>-|-|TRBJ2-7|TRBV7-2
CASSLEQDDYEQYF
TGTGCCAGCAGCTTAGAACAGGACGACTACGAGCAGTACTTC
>-|-|TRBJ2-2|TRBV28
CASSAQGPGELFF
TGTGCCAGCAGTGCCCAGGGGCCCGGGGAGCTGTTTTTT
>-|few|TRBJ2-7|TRBV28
CASSFPGNSYEQYF
TGTGCCAGCAGTTTTCCGGGTAACTCCTACGAGCAGTACTTC
>TRBD2|-|TRBJ2-5|TRBV5-1
CASSFGSGQETQYF
TGCGCCAGCAGCTTCGGTAGCGGGCAAGAGACCCAGTACTTC
>-|-|TRBJ2-7|TRBV4-2
CASRKGGGEQYF
TGTGCCAGCCGAAAAGGGGGGGGCGAGCAGTACTTC
>TRBD1|-|TRBJ1-2|TRBV6-5
CASSRTGANYGYTF
TGTGCCAGCAGCCGGACAGGAGCCAACTATGGCTACACCTTC
>-|-|TRBJ1-3|TRBV6-5
CASTSRGSGNTIYF
TGTGCCAGCACCTCGAGAGGTTCTGGAAACACCATATATTTT
>-|-|TRBJ2-3|TRBV11-3
CASSLGISQGTDTQYF
TGTGCCAGCAGCTTAGGAATCTCACAGGGAACAGATACGCAGTATTTT
>TRBD2|-|TRBJ2-2|TRBV5-1
CASSLGAGLNTGELFF
TGCGCCAGCAGCTTGGGAGCGGGGTTGAACACCGGGGAGCTGTTTTTT
>TRBD2|-|TRBJ2-1|TRBV18
CASSRSGGPNEQFF
TGTGCCAGCTCACGGTCGGGGGGGCCGAATGAGCAGTTCTTC
>TRBD2|-|TRBJ2-7|TRBV10-3
CAISDIAGATSYEQYF
TGTGCCATCAGTGATATAGCGGGGGCTACCTCCTACGAGCAGTACTTC
>-|-|TRBJ1-2|TRBV30
CAWVVGLPNYGYTF
TGTGCCTGGGTGGTCGGGTTACCTAACTATGGCTACACCTTC
>TRBD1|-|TRBJ2-7|TRBV7-2
CASSLVIPGQGWYEQYF
TGTGCCAGCAGCTTAGTGATTCCGGGACAGGGTTGGTACGAGCAGTACTTC
>-|-|TRBJ2-2|TRBV5-6
CASSPGGGAVTGELFF
TGTGCCAGCAGCCCTGGCGGGGGCGCTGTCACCGGGGAGCTGTTTTTT
>TRBD2|-|TRBJ2-1|TRBV5-4
CASRSSGTASGRSYNEQFF
TGTGCCAGCAGATCCTCCGGGACAGCTAGCGGGAGGTCCTACAATGAGCAGTTCTTC
>-|-|TRBJ1-2|TRBV13
CASSWLLQGRDYGYTF
TGTGCCAGCAGCTGGTTGCTACAGGGAAGGGACTATGGCTACACCTTC
>TRBD1|once|TRBJ1-6|TRBV28
CASSNLDRGGDSPLHF
TGTGCCAGCAGTAACCTGGACAGGGGAGGGGATTCACCCCTCCACTTT
>-|-|TRBJ1-4|TRBV5-4
CASSLDPGSEKLFF
TGTGCCAGCAGCTTGGATCCAGGGTCTGAAAAACTGTTTTTT
>TRBD1|-|TRBJ2-5|TRBV11-3
CASSRDRGQETQYF
TGTGCCAGCAGCCGGGACAGGGGGCAAGAGACCCAGTACTTC
>-|-|TRBJ2-2|TRBV7-3
CASSPQKTRNTGELFF
TGTGCCAGCAGCCCTCAAAAAACAAGGAACACCGGGGAGCTGTTTTTT
>TRBD1|-|TRBJ1-2|TRBV4-1
CASSQGQGAYYGYTF
TGCGCCAGCAGCCAGGGACAGGGGGCCTATTATGGCTACACCTTC
>TRBD2|-|TRBJ2-3|TRBV27
CASTSWGGDTQYF
TGTGCCAGCACTTCGTGGGGGGGAGATACGCAGTATTTT
>TRBD2|-|TRBJ2-1|TRBV7-3
CASSYGGGELNEQFF
TGTGCCAGCAGCTATGGCGGGGGGGAGTTGAATGAGCAGTTCTTC
>TRBD1|few|TRBJ2-7|TRBV9
CASSVVTGDSYEQYF
TGTGCCAGCAGCGTAGTAACAGGGGACTCCTACGAGCAGTACTTC
>TRBD2|-|TRBJ2-1|TRBV27
CASSSTSLAESYNEQFF
TGTGCCAGCAGTTCAACCTCACTAGCGGAGTCGTACAATGAGCAGTTCTTC
>-|-|TRBJ1-6|TRBV18
CASSPDRNNSPLHF
TGTGCCAGCTCACCAGACAGGAATAATTCACCCCTCCACTTT
>-|-|TRBJ2-5|TRBV6-1
CASSEYLYF
TGTGCCAGCAGTGAATATCTTTACTTC
>TRBD1|once|TRBJ2-4|TRBV7-9
CASSSHTDRSAKNIQYF
TGTGCCAGCAGCTCACACACGGACAGGTCGGCCAAAAACATTCAGTACTTC
>TRBD1|-|TRBJ1-4|TRBV7-9
CSSSSPPAGTGVGKLFF
TGTTCCAGCAGTTCTCCCCCCGCCGGGACAGGGGTAGGAAAACTGTTTTTT
>-|-|TRBJ1-1|TRBV6-5
CASRPTNPGTEAFF
TGTGCCAGCAGGCCGACAAACCCTGGCACTGAAGCTTTCTTT
>-|-|TRBJ2-1|TRBV5-5
CASSFAFEQFF
TGTGCCAGCAGCTTCGCGTTTGAGCAGTTCTTC
>-|-|TRBJ2-3|TRBV9
CASSRRGETDTQYF
TGTGCCAGCAGCAGGAGGGGAGAGACAGATACGCAGTATTTT
>-|few|TRBJ1-2|TRBV15
CATSRDWGLSREEGYTF
TGTGCCACCAGCAGAGATTGGGGACTAAGTCGAGAGGAGGGCTACACCTTC
>-|-|TRBJ1-1|TRBV10-1
CASSERQTNTEAFF
TGCGCCAGCAGTGAGCGACAGACGAACACTGAAGCTTTCTTT
>-|-|TRBJ2-3|TRBV30
CAWSVATDTQYF
TGTGCCTGGAGTGTGGCTACAGATACGCAGTATTTT
>TRBD1|-|TRBJ2-7|TRBV28
CASTYKKAGGRYEQYF
TGTGCCAGCACCTACAAAAAGGCAGGGGGCAGATACGAGCAGTACTTC
>-|-|TRBJ2-5|TRBV29-1
CSVPRLASQETQYF
TGCAGCGTTCCCCGACTGGCCAGCCAAGAGACCCAGTACTTC
>-|-|TRBJ1-3|TRBV9
CASSVGSSGNTIYF
TGTGCCAGCAGCGTAGGTAGCTCTGGAAACACCATATATTTT